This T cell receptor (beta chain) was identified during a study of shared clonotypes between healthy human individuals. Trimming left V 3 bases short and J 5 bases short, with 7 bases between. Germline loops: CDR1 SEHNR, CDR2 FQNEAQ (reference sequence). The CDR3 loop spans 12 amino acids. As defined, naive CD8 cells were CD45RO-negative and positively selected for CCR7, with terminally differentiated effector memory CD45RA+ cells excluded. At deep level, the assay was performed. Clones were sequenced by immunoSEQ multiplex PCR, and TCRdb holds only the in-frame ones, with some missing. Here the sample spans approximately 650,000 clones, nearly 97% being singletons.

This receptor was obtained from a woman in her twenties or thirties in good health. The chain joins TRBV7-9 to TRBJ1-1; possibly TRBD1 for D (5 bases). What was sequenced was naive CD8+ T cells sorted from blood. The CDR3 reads CASSFKGTEAFF. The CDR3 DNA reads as TGTGCCAGCAGCTTCAAGGGGACTGAAGCTTTCTTT.